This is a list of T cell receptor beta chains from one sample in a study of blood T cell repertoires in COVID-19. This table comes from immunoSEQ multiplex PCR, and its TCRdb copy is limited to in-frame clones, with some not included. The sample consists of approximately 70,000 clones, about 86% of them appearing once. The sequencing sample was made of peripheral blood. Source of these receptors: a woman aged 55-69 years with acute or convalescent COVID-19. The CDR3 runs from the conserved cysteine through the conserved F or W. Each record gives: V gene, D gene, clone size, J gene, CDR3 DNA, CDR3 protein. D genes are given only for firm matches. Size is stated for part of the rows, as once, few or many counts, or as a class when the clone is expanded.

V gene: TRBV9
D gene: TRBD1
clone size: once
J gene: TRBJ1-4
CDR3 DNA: TGTGCCAGCAGCCCCCGGGACAGACAGAATGAAAAACTGTTTTTT
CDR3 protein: CASSPRDRQNEKLFF

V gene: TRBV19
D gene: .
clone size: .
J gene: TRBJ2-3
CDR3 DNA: TGTGCCAGTAGTATAGTCGGGGGAAAGCAGTATTTT
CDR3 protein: CASSIVGGKQYF

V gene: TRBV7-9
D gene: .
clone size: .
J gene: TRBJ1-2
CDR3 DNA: TGTGCCAGCAGCTTGGCCGGGGGGATCCATGGCTACACCTTC
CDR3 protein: CASSLAGGIHGYTF

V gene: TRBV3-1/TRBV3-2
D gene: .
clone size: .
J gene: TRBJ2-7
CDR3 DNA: TGTGCCAGCACTCGAGGCATGTCCTACGAGCAGTACTTC
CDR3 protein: CASTRGMSYEQYF

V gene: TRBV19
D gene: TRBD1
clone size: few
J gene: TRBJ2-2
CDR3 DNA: TGTGCCAGTAGTCCCACAGGGGCCCTCAACACCGGGGAGCTGTTTTTT
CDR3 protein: CASSPTGALNTGELFF

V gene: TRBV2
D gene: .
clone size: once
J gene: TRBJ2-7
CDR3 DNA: TGTGCCAGTTTCCGGGGGGCGGGCGAGCAGTACTTC
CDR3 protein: CASFRGAGEQYF

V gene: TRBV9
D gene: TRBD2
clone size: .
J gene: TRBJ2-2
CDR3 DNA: TGTGCCAGCAGCGCAGTAGCGGGTACCGGGGAGCTGTTTTTT
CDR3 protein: CASSAVAGTGELFF

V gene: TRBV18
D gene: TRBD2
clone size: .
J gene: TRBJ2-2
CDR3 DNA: TGTGCCAGCTCACCACGCCTTGCAAGACTAGCGGGGGGCTCTGGGGAGCTGTTTTTT
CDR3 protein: CASSPRLARLAGGSGELFF

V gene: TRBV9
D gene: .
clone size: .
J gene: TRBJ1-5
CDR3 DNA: TGTGCCAGCAGCGTAGGCAGGGAAGTAGGTCAGCCCCAGCATTTT
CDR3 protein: CASSVGREVGQPQHF

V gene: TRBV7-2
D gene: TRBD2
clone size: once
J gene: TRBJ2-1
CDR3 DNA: TGTGCCAGCAGCTTGGGGACTAGCGCCAATGAGCAGTTCTTC
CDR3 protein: CASSLGTSANEQFF

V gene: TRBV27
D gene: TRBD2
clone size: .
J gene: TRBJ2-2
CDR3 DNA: TGTGCCAGCAGTTACAGGGGACTAGCGGCGGTCCTAGGGGAGCTGTTTTTT
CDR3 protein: CASSYRGLAAVLGELFF

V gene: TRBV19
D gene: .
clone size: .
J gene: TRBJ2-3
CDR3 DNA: TGTGCCAGTAAGCCCCACCCCCAAAGCACAGATACGCAGTATTTT
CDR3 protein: CASKPHPQSTDTQYF

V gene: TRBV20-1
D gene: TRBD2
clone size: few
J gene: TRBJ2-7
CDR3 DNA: TGCAGTGCTAGTACCTCGAGCGGGGGGCCCTACGAGCAGTACTTC
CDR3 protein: CSASTSSGGPYEQYF

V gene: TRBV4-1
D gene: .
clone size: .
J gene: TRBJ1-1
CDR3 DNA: TGCGCCAGCAGCCAAGATCCGGCCTATTTACTAACTGAAGCTTTCTTT
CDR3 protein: CASSQDPAYLLTEAFF

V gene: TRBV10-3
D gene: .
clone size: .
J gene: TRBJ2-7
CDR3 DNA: TGTGCCATCGGGGGGACAGTCTACGAGCAGTACTTC
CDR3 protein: CAIGGTVYEQYF

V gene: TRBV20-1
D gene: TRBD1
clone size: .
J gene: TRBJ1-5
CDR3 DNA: TGCAGTGCTAGTGACCCAGGGGGTAATCAGCCCCAGCATTTT
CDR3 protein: CSASDPGGNQPQHF

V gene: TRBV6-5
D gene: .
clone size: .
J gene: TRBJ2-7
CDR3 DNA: TGTGCCAGCAGTCTCCGACACTCCTACGAGCAGTACTTC
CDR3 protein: CASSLRHSYEQYF

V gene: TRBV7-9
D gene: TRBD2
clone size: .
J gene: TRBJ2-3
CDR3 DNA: TGTGCCAGCAGTTTCGGGGGGGCCCTAAATACGCAGTATTTT
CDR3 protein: CASSFGGALNTQYF

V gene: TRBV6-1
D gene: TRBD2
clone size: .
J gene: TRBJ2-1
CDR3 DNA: TGTGCCAGCAGTGAATCGGGGGGATACTACAATGAGCAGTTCTTC
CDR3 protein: CASSESGGYYNEQFF

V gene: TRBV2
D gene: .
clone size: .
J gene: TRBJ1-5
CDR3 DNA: TGTGCCAGCAGTCAAACGGGATCGGCGGCATCTTATAGCAATCAGCCCCAGCATTTT
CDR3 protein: CASSQTGSAASYSNQPQHF

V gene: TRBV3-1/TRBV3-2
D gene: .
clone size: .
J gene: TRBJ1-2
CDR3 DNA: TGTGCCAGCCGCCGAAATTCGGATGGCTACACCTTC
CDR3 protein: CASRRNSDGYTF

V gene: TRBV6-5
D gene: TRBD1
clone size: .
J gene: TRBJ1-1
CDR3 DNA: TGTGCCAGCAGAGACAGGGGTAAGGGGAACACTGAAGCTTTCTTT
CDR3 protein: CASRDRGKGNTEAFF

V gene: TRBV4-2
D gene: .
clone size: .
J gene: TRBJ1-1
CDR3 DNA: TGTGCCAGCAGCCAAGCCCCAGACAGGAACACTGAAGCTTTCTTT
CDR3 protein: CASSQAPDRNTEAFF

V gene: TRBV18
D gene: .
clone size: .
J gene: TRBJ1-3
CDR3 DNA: TGTGCCAGCTCACCCGGACAGCTTGGAAACACCATATATTTT
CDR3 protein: CASSPGQLGNTIYF

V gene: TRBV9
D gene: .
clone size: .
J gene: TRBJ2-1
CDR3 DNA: TGTGCCAGCAGCGTAGAAGGGCAGCGGTCTAATGAGCAGTTCTTC
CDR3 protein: CASSVEGQRSNEQFF

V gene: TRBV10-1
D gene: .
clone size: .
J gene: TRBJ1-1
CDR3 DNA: TGCGCCAGCAGTGAACACGGCAGGGGAAGAACTGAAGCTTTCTTT
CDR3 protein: CASSEHGRGRTEAFF

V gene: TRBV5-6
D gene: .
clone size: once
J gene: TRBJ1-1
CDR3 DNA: TGTGCCAGCAGCTTCCAGATGAACACTGAAGCTTTCTTT
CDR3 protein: CASSFQMNTEAFF

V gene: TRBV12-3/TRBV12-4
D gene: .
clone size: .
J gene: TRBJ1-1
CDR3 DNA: TGTGCCAGCATCCACACAGGGATCACTGAAGCTTTCTTT
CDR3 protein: CASIHTGITEAFF

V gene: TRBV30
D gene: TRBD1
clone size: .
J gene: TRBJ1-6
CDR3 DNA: TGTGCCTGGAGCCGGGACAGGGAGGATTCACCCCTCCACTTT
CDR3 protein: CAWSRDREDSPLHF

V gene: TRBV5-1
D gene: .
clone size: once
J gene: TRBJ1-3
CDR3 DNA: TGCGCCAGCACCGTTACAGGGCACTCTGGAAACACCATATATTTT
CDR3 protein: CASTVTGHSGNTIYF

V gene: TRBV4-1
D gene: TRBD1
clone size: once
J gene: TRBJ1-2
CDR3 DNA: TGCGCCAGCAGCCAAGATTTGAGCGGGACAGGGAGGGACTATGGCTACACCTTC
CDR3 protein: CASSQDLSGTGRDYGYTF

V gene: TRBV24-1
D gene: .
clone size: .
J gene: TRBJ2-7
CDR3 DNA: TGTGCCACCAGTGATTTGCAACAGGGAACTTACGAGCAGTACTTC
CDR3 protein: CATSDLQQGTYEQYF

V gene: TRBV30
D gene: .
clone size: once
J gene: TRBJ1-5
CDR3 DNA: TGTGCCTGGAGTACTACTTGGGGCGCGGGGAGCAATCAGCCCCAGCATTTT
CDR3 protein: CAWSTTWGAGSNQPQHF

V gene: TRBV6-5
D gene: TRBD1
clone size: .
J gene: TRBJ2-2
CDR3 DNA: TGTGCCAGCATCCGGGACAGGGGGCACGGGGAGCTGTTTTTT
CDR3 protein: CASIRDRGHGELFF

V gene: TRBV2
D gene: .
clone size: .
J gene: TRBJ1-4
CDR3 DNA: TGTGCCAGCAGTCTTCGACTGGCAACTAATGAAAAACTGTTTTTT
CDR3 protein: CASSLRLATNEKLFF

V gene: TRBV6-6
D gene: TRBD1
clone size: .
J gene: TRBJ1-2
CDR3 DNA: TGTGCCAGCAGTCCGGGACAGGGGGTCTACTATGGCTACACCTTC
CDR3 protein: CASSPGQGVYYGYTF

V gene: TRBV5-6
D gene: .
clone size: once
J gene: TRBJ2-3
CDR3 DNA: TGTGCCAGCAGCTGGGGTGGGGGGACTAGCACAGATACGCAGTATTTT
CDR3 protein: CASSWGGGTSTDTQYF